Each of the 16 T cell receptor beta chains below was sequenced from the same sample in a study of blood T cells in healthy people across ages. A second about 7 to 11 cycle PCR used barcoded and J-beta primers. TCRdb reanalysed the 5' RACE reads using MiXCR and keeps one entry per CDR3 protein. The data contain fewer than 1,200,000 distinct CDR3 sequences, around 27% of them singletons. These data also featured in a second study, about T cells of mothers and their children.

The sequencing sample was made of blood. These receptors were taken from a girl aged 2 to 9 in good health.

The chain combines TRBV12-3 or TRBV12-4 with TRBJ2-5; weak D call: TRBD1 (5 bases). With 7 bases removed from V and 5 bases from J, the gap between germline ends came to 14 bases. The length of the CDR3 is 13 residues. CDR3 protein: CASIHRSSETQYF. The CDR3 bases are TGTGCCAGCATTCACAGGAGCAGCGAGACCCAGTACTTC.

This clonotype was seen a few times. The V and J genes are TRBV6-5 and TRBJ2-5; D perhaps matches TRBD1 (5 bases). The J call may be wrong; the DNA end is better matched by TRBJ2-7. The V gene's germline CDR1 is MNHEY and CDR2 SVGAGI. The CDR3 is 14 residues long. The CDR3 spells CASSYSDTGYEQYF. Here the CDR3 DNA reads TGTGCCAGCAGTTACTCGGACACTGGCTACGAGCAGTACTTC.

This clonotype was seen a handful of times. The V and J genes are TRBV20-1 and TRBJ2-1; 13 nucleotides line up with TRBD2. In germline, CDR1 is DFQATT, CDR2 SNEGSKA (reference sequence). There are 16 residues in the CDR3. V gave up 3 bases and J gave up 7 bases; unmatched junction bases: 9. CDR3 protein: CSASPYGTSGINEQFF. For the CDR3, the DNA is TGCAGTGCTAGCCCTTACGGGACTAGCGGGATTAATGAGCAGTTCTTC.

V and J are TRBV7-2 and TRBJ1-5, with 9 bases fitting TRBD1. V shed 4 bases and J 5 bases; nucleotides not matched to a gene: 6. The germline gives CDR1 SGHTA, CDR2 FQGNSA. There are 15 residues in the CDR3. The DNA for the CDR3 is TGTGCCAGCAGCTCTCACAGGGGGCTTTATCAGCCCCAGCATTTT. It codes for CASSSHRGLYQPQHF.

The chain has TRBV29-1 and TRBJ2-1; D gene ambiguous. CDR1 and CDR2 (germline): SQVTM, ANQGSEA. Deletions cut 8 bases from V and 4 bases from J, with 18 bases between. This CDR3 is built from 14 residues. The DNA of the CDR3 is TGCAGCCCGCGTAGGCAGGAGATTTACAATGAGCAGTTCTTC. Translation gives CSPRRQEIYNEQFF.

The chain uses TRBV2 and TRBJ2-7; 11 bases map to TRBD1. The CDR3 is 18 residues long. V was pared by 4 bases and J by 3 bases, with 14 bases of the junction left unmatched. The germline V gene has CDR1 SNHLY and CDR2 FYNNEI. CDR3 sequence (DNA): TGTGCCAGCAGTGTATATCGGACAGGGGGCGTAGGATTCTACGAGCAGTACTTC. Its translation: CASSVYRTGGVGFYEQYF.

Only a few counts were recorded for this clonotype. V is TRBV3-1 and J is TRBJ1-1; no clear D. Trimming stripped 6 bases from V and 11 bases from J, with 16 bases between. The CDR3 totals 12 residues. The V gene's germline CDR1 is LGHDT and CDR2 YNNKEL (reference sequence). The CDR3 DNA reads TGTGCCAGCAGACCCGACGGAGGGTGGGCTTTCTTT. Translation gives CASRPDGGWAFF.

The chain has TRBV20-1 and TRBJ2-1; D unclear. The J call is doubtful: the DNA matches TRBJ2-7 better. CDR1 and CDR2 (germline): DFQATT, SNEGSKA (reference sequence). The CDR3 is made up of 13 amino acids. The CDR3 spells CSARDLSAYEQYF. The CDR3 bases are TGCAGTGCTAGAGATCTTTCTGCATACGAGCAGTACTTC.

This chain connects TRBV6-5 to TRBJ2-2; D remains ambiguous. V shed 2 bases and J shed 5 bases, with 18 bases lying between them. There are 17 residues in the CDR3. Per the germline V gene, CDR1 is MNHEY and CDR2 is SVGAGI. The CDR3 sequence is CASSYPTGLIRTGELFF. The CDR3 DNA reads TGTGCCAGCAGTTACCCCACGGGCCTGATAAGGACCGGGGAGCTGTTTTTT.

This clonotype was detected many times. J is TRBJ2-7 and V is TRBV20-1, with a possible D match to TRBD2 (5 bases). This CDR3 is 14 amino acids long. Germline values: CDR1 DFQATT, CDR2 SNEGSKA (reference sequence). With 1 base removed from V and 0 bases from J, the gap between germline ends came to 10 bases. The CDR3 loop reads CSARVRGGSYEQYF. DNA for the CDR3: TGCAGTGCTAGAGTACGGGGTGGCTCCTACGAGCAGTACTTC.

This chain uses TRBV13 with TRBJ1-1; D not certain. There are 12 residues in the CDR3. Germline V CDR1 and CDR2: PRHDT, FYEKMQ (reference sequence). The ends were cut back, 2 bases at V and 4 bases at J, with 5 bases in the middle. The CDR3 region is CASSLRSTEAFF. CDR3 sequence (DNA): TGTGCCAGCAGCTTACGTAGCACTGAAGCTTTCTTT. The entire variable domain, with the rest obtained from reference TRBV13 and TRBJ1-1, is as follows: AAGVIQSPRHLIKEKRETATLKCYPIPRHDTVYWYQQGPGQDPQFLISFYEKMQSDKGSIPDRFSAQQFSDYHSELNMSSLELGDSALYFCASSLRSTEAFFGQGTRLTVV.

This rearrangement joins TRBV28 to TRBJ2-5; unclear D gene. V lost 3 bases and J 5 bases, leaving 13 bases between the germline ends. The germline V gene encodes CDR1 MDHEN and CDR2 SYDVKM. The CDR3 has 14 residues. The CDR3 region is CASSFLEELETQYF. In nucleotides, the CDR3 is TGTGCCAGCAGTTTTCTAGAAGAATTGGAGACCCAGTACTTC.

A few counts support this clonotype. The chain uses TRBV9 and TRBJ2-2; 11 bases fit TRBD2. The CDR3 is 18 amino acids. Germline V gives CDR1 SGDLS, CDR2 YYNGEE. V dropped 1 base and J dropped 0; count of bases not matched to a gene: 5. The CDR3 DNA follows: TGTGCCAGCAGCGTATCCCTAGCGGGAGGCCCGAACACCGGGGAGCTGTTTTTT. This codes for CASSVSLAGGPNTGELFF.

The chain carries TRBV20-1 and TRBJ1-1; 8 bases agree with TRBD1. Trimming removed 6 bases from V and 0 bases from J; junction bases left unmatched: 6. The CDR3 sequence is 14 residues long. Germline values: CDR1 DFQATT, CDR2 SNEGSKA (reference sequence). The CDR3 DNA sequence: TGCAGTGCGAATTACAGGGGGATGAACACTGAAGCTTTCTTT. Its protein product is CSANYRGMNTEAFF.

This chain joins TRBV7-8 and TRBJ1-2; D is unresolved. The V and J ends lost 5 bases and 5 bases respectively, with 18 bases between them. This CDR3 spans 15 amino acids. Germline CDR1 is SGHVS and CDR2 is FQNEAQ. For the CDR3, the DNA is TGTGCCAGCAGCGCTTTGATGGTGGTTAGTTATGGCTACACCTTC. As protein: CASSALMVVSYGYTF.

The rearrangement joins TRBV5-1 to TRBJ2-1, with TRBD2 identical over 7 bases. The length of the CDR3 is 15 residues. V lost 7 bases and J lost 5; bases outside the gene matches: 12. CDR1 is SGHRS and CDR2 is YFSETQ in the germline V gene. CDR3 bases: TGCGCCAGCGGCCAGGAGGGAGGGCCAGACAATGAGCAGTTCTTC. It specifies CASGQEGGPDNEQFF. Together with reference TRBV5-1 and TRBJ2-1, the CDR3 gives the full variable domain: KAGVTQTPRYLIKTRGQQVTLSCSPISGHRSVSWYQQTPGQGLQFLFEYFSETQRNKGNFPGRFSGRQFSNSRSEMNVSTLELGDSALYLCASGQEGGPDNEQFFGPGTRLTVL.